This T cell receptor beta chain is from a study of T cell responses to AZD1222 COVID-19 vaccine. Study findings and constraints: Most donors were white British, females outnumbered males, and clonal diversity was possibly underestimated.

Using immunoSEQ multiplex PCR, the repertoire was profiled, and TCRdb retains in-frame clones only, with some absent. The sample yields 110,000 or so clones, around 88% seen once. The V and J ends lost 0 bases and 5 bases respectively, with 14 bases between them. The CDR3 consists of 16 residues. Germline V lookup: CDR1 SGHNT, CDR2 YYREEE (reference sequence). This clone was seen a single time. As yet, its antigen is unknown. J is TRBJ2-2 and V is TRBV5-4; D possibly uses TRBD1 or TRBD2 (5 bases each). Sequencing was performed on peripheral blood, taken 28 days after the second AZD1222 dose. This sequence originates from an adult who received the AZD1222 COVID-19 vaccine. The CDR3 sequence: CASSLAGPSRTGELFF. CDR3 nucleotides: TGTGCCAGCAGCTTGGCGGGGCCCTCTCGGACCGGGGAGCTGTTTTTT.